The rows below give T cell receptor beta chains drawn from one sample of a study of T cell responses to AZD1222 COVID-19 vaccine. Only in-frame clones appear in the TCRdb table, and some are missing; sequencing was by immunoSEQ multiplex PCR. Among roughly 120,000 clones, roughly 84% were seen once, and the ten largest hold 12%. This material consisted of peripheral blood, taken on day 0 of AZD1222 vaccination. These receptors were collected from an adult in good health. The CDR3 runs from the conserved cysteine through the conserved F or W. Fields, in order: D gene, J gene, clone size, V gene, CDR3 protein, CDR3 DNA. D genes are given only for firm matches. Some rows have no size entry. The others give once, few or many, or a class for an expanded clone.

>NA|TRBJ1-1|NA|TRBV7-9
CASSPGPLDTEAFF
TGTGCCAGCAGCCCGGGACCATTGGACACTGAAGCTTTCTTT
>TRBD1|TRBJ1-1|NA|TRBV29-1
CSARTGGNTEAFF
TGCAGCGCCAGGACAGGGGGAAACACTGAAGCTTTCTTT
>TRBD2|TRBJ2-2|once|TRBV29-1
CSVEDPSSGGTGELFF
TGCAGCGTTGAAGACCCCTCTAGCGGGGGCACCGGGGAGCTGTTTTTT
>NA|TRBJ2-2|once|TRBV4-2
CASSPTSFSTGELFF
TGTGCCAGCAGCCCCACGTCGTTCTCCACCGGGGAGCTGTTTTTT
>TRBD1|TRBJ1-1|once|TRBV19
CASRQGVSTEAFF
TGTGCCAGCCGACAGGGGGTGAGCACTGAAGCTTTCTTT
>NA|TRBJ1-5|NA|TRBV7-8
CASSLVSPVIRHF
TGTGCCAGCAGCTTAGTATCACCCGTTATCAGGCATTTT
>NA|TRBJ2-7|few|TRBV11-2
CASSPRTQGGQYF
TGTGCCAGCAGCCCGCGGACTCAGGGTGGGCAGTACTTC
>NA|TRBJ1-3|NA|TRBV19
CASSRQMNTIYF
TGTGCCAGTAGTCGACAGATGAACACCATATATTTT
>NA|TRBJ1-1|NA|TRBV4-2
CASSQVRNTEAFF
TGTGCCAGCAGCCAAGTCCGGAACACTGAAGCTTTCTTT
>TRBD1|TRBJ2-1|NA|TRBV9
CASSVEGTENDEQFF
TGTGCCAGCAGCGTAGAAGGGACAGAAAACGATGAGCAGTTCTTC
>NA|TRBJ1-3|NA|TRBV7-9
CASSFAGGNTIYF
TGTGCCAGCAGCTTTGCTGGCGGAAACACCATATATTTT
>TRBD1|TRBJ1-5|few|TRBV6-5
CASSNDRVGQPQHF
TGTGCCAGCAGTAACGACAGGGTCGGGCAGCCCCAGCATTTT
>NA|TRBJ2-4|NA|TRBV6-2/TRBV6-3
CASSDLRVQNIQYF
TGTGCCAGCAGTGACTTGAGAGTCCAAAACATTCAGTACTTC
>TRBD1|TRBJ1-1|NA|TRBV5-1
CASGQTGPGTEAFF
TGCGCCAGCGGCCAGACAGGGCCGGGGACTGAAGCTTTCTTT
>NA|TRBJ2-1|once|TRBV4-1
CASSQFTLAFSYNEQFF
TGCGCCAGCAGCCAATTTACCCTAGCTTTCTCCTACAATGAGCAGTTCTTC
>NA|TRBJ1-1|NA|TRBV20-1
CSAEGNTEAFF
TGCAGTGCCGAGGGGAACACTGAAGCTTTCTTT
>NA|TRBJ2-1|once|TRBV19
CASSSQGPLNPYNEQFF
TGTGCCAGTAGTTCACAGGGTCCCCTTAATCCCTACAATGAGCAGTTCTTC
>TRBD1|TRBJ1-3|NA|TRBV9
CASSIRDSHSGNTIYF
TGTGCCAGCAGCATACGGGACAGTCACTCTGGAAACACCATATATTTT
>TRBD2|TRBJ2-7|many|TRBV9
CASSASPLAGLHEQYF
TGTGCCAGCAGCGCGAGTCCACTAGCGGGACTCCACGAGCAGTACTTC
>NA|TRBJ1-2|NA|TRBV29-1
CSVEDLYGYTF
TGCAGCGTTGAAGACCTTTATGGCTACACCTTC
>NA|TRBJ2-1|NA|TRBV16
CASSQRGQSNEQFF
TGTGCCAGCAGCCAACGGGGCCAGTCCAATGAGCAGTTCTTC
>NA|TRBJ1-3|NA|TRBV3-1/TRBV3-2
CASSPLDSGNTIYF
TGTGCCAGCAGCCCTCTCGACTCTGGAAACACCATATATTTT
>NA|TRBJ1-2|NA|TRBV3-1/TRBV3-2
CASSQVPGSYGYTF
TGTGCCAGCAGCCAAGTGCCAGGGAGCTATGGCTACACCTTC
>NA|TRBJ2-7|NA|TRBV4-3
CASSQVTGFVYEQYF
TGCGCCAGCAGCCAAGTCACAGGGTTCGTCTACGAGCAGTACTTC
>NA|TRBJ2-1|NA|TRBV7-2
CASSNNYNEQFF
TGTGCCAGCAGCAACAACTACAATGAGCAGTTCTTC
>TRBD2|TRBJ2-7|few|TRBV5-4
CASSPGTSGRITYEQYF
TGTGCCAGCAGCCCCGGGACTAGCGGGAGGATTACCTACGAGCAGTACTTC
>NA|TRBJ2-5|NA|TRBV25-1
CASSERTVQQETQYF
TGTGCCAGCAGTGAACGGACAGTTCAACAAGAGACCCAGTACTTC
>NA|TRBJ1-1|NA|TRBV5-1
CASCSNTLNTEAFF
TGCGCCAGCTGTTCGAACACTTTGAACACTGAAGCTTTCTTT
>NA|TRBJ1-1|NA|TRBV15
CATSLSRASTEAFF
TGTGCCACCAGCTTAAGCCGAGCGTCCACTGAAGCTTTCTTT
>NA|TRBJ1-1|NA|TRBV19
CASSIEAGPSTEAFF
TGTGCCAGTAGTATAGAGGCAGGGCCGAGCACTGAAGCTTTCTTT
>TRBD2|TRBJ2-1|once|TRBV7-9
CASSSRTSIAYNEQFF
TGTGCCAGCAGCTCCAGGACTAGCATCGCCTACAATGAGCAGTTCTTC
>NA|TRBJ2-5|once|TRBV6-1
CASSEGWQNQETQYF
TGTGCCAGCAGTGAAGGATGGCAGAACCAAGAGACCCAGTACTTC
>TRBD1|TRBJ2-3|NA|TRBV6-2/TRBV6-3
CASSYLGQADTQYF
TGTGCCAGCAGTTACTTGGGACAGGCGGATACGCAGTATTTT
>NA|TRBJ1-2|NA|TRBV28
CASSSSGEDYGYTF
TGTGCCAGCAGTTCCTCAGGAGAAGACTATGGCTACACCTTC
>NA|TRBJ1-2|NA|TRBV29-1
CSAKTASYGYTF
TGCAGCGCCAAGACAGCCTCGTATGGCTACACCTTC
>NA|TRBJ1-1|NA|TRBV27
CASSLTGTLNTEAFF
TGTGCCAGCAGTCTGACCGGGACCCTAAACACTGAAGCTTTCTTT
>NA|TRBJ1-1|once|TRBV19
CASSIPAQGNTEAFF
TGTGCCAGTAGTATCCCCGCACAGGGGAACACTGAAGCTTTCTTT